This entry lists 15 T cell receptor beta chains sequenced from one sample in a study of spatial heterogeneity in lung cancer. Documented time point: blood at routine non-recurrence follow-up after resection. Via MiXCR, TCRdb re-called the 5' RACE reads, giving one row per CDR3 protein. The sample holds fewer than 25,000 distinct CDR3 sequences, 8.5% to 10% seen once. The sequencing here drew on PBMCs, taken at follow-up. The receptors derive from a male donor with early-stage non-small cell lung cancer.

The chain employs TRBV7-2 and TRBJ2-3, with 12 bases lining up with TRBD2. The CDR3 length is 19 residues. Germline CDR1 SGHTA, CDR2 FQGNSA. V shed 5 bases and J 3 bases; nucleotides not matched to a gene: 15. The CDR3, as DNA: TGTGCCAGCAGCCGATTCCCGGGACTAGCGGGTCGAGGGACAGATACGCAGTATTTT. It is translated as CASSRFPGLAGRGTDTQYF. Drawing the rest from reference TRBV7-2 and TRBJ2-3, the complete variable domain is GAGVSQSPSNKVTEKGKDVELRCDPISGHTALYWYRQSLGQGLEFLIYFQGNSAPDKSGLPSDRFSAERTGGSVSTLTIQRTQQEDSAVYLCASSRFPGLAGRGTDTQYFGPGTRLTVL.

The chain carries TRBV20-1 and TRBJ2-1; D is unresolved. This CDR3 has 16 amino acids. V was trimmed by 0 bases and J by 4 bases, leaving 16 bases between them. Germline values: CDR1 DFQATT, CDR2 SNEGSKA (reference sequence). CDR3 sequence (DNA): TGCAGTGCTAGAGAATTCGGGCCGCGTATGTACAATGAGCAGTTCTTC. Translation: CSAREFGPRMYNEQFF.

The rearrangement uses TRBV20-1 and TRBJ2-5; 8 nucleotides match TRBD2. V lost 4 bases and J lost 5; bases outside the gene matches: 6. The CDR3 is 13 residues long. The germline V gene encodes CDR1 DFQATT and CDR2 SNEGSKA (reference sequence). In DNA, the CDR3 is TGCAGTGCTACAAGTCTAGCGGGTGAGACCCAGTACTTC. It codes for CSATSLAGETQYF.

This clonotype was recorded at least ten times. V usage is TRBV6-2 or TRBV6-3 and J usage is TRBJ1-5, with D perhaps matching TRBD1 (6 bases). The CDR3 runs 15 residues. The germline V gene encodes CDR1 MNHEY and CDR2 SVGEGT. V was trimmed by 6 bases and J by 3 bases, leaving 15 bases between them. Written as DNA, the CDR3 is TGTGCCAGCAGCCCGGACAGCGGCCTCAATCAGCCCCAGCATTTT. This sequence encodes CASSPDSGLNQPQHF.

The chain recombines TRBV7-9 with TRBJ2-7; D uncertain. Trimming removed 3 bases from V and 6 bases from J, with 12 bases in between. There are 13 residues in the CDR3. Germline-derived CDR1 and CDR2 are SEHNR and FQNEAQ (reference sequence). This CDR3 is CASSLAWSGEQYF. CDR3 coding DNA: TGTGCCAGCAGCTTGGCGTGGTCTGGCGAGCAGTACTTC.

This clonotype was counted ten times or more. The chain recombines TRBV5-1 with TRBJ2-6, with 11 bases matching TRBD2. The J segment lost 3 bases and the V segment lost 4 bases, leaving 9 bases of the junction unmatched. In germline, CDR1 is SGHRS, CDR2 YFSETQ. The CDR3 is 18 residues long. CDR3 protein: CASSRATSGVGGANVLTF. CDR3 DNA sequence: TGCGCCAGCAGCAGAGCGACTAGCGGGGTCGGTGGGGCCAACGTCCTGACTTTC.

This clonotype was recorded a few times. The chain carries TRBV5-1 and TRBJ2-7, with TRBD2 matching 10 bases. Germline CDR1 and CDR2: SGHRS and YFSETQ. The CDR3 loop spans 14 amino acids. V was clipped by 0 bases and J by 5 bases; unmatched bases: 2. The CDR3 spells CASSLDGTSDEQYF. DNA of the CDR3: TGCGCCAGCAGCTTGGACGGGACTAGCGACGAGCAGTACTTC.

The chain couples TRBV20-1 to TRBJ2-7; 7 positions agree with TRBD1. Losses at the gene ends were 1 base for V and 3 bases for J; bases not matched to a gene: 9. CDR3 length: 15 residues. Per germline, CDR1 DFQATT and CDR2 SNEGSKA (reference sequence). In DNA form, the CDR3 reads TGCAGTGCTAGAGCTATACGTACAGGGGTCTACGAGCAGTACTTC. Its protein is CSARAIRTGVYEQYF.

This clonotype was seen a few times. This sequence joins TRBV29-1 and TRBJ1-2; 8 nucleotides match TRBD1. This CDR3 contains 12 residues. CDR1 and CDR2 from the germline V gene are SQVTM and ANQGSEA. J gave up 4 bases and V 5 bases, and 3 bases lay outside the gene matches. The CDR3 sequence: CSVSTGGYGYTF. The CDR3, as DNA: TGCAGCGTTTCAACAGGGGGCTATGGCTACACCTTC.

The chain combines TRBV6-1 with TRBJ1-1; possibly TRBD1 for D (6 bases). V lost 5 bases and J 0 bases, leaving 13 bases between the germline ends. There are 15 residues in the CDR3. Germline values: CDR1 MNHNS, CDR2 SASEGT. Here the CDR3 DNA reads TGTGCCAGCAGTCCCCTTGGACAGCTGAACACTGAAGCTTTCTTT. Translating gives CASSPLGQLNTEAFF.

The chain joins TRBV7-9 to TRBJ2-5; TRBD1 might be the D (6 bases). Trimming left V 4 bases short and J 3 bases short, with 18 bases between. Germline CDR1 reads SEHNR; CDR2 reads FQNEAQ (reference sequence). The CDR3 has 16 residues. The CDR3 nucleotides are TGTGCCAGCAGCTCGGGCACAGGGAGTCGGGAAGAGACCCAGTACTTC. Protein sequence: CASSSGTGSREETQYF.

At least ten counts were recorded for this clonotype. The CDR3 sequence is CASTAGGQYNEQFF. DNA for the CDR3: TGCGCCAGCACTGCCGGGGGGCAATACAATGAGCAGTTCTTC. The chain is built from TRBV10-1 and TRBJ2-1; a weak D match, TRBD2 (7 bases). The CDR3 is 14 residues long. The V gene's germline CDR1 is WNHNN and CDR2 SYGVQD (reference sequence). Between the trimmed V and J ends, which lost 7 bases and 4 bases, there was a span of 14 bases.

This clonotype came up many times. The J gene is TRBJ2-5, the V gene TRBV2, with 9 bases fitting TRBD1. J was trimmed by 2 bases and V by 6 bases; bases with no gene match: 13. The CDR3 totals 17 residues. Germline CDR1 reads SNHLY; CDR2 reads FYNNEI. For the CDR3, the DNA is TGTGCCAGCAGGGAACGCTGGGGGACAGGGAGACAAGAGACCCAGTACTTC. Translating gives CASRERWGTGRQETQYF.

The table lists this clonotype with many counts. This rearrangement joins TRBV28 to TRBJ2-1; tentative D call: TRBD1 (6 bases). The CDR3 has 15 residues. Germline CDR1 is MDHEN and CDR2 is SYDVKM. With 8 bases removed from V and 8 bases from J, the gap between germline ends came to 22 bases. The CDR3 DNA sequence: TGTGCCAGCGGAGCCGGGACACCAGAGAGGTATGAGCAGTTCTTC. This gives the protein CASGAGTPERYEQFF.

This clonotype was found many times. The rearrangement uses TRBV19 and TRBJ2-7; TRBD1 aligns across 9 bases. The CDR3 sequence is 15 residues long. With V trimmed by 3 bases and J by 2 bases, 5 bases remained unmatched. Germline CDR1 reads LNHDA; CDR2 reads SQIVND (reference sequence). CDR3 nucleotides: TGTGCCAGTAGTATCGGGACAGGGCAGGCCTACGAGCAGTACTTC. It is translated as CASSIGTGQAYEQYF.